The rows below give T cell receptor beta chains drawn from one sample of a study of shared clonotypes between healthy human individuals. Only in-frame clones appear in the TCRdb table, and some are missing; sequencing was by immunoSEQ multiplex PCR. The sample includes a few million clones, approximately 95% of them seen just once. The sequencing sample was made of naive CD4+ T cells from PBMCs. The receptors stem from a man aged 18 to 29 in good health. Some clones in this sample may be carry-over from other donors' samples. Both conserved end residues are part of each CDR3. The D gene is left open where the match is weak. Expanded clones are given a class, and other clones once, few, many or no size at all.

len: 12; d_gene: TRBD1; v_gene: TRBV30; j_gene: TRBJ1-1; abundance: few; CDR3aa: CAWSPGGTEAFF; CDR3nt: TGTGCCTGGAGCCCAGGGGGAACTGAAGCTTTCTTT
len: 16; d_gene: .; v_gene: TRBV4-1; j_gene: TRBJ2-5; abundance: .; CDR3aa: CASSPGVAAYQETQYF; CDR3nt: TGCGCCAGCAGCCCAGGGGTAGCGGCGTACCAAGAGACCCAGTACTTC
len: 15; d_gene: .; v_gene: TRBV6-5; j_gene: TRBJ1-4; abundance: .; CDR3aa: CASRNWEATNEKLFF; CDR3nt: TGTGCCAGCAGGAACTGGGAGGCGACTAATGAAAAACTGTTTTTT
len: 16; d_gene: TRBD2; v_gene: TRBV28; j_gene: TRBJ2-7; abundance: .; CDR3aa: CASSLGLAGGSYEQYF; CDR3nt: TGTGCCAGCAGCTTGGGTTTGGCGGGAGGGTCTTACGAGCAGTACTTC
len: 15; d_gene: .; v_gene: TRBV19; j_gene: TRBJ1-6; abundance: few; CDR3aa: CASSISEGGNSPLHF; CDR3nt: TGTGCCAGTAGTATAAGTGAGGGTGGTAATTCACCCCTCCACTTT
len: 15; d_gene: TRBD2; v_gene: TRBV7-3; j_gene: TRBJ2-3; abundance: .; CDR3aa: CASSLTSSYADTQYF; CDR3nt: TGTGCCAGCAGCTTGACTAGCTCTTATGCCGATACGCAGTATTTT
len: 17; d_gene: .; v_gene: TRBV9; j_gene: TRBJ1-3; abundance: once; CDR3aa: CASSVAPWVRDGSTIYF; CDR3nt: TGTGCCAGCAGCGTAGCCCCATGGGTAAGGGATGGAAGCACCATATATTTT
len: 12; d_gene: .; v_gene: TRBV29-1; j_gene: TRBJ2-6; abundance: .; CDR3aa: CSVLGGANVLTF; CDR3nt: TGCAGCGTTTTAGGCGGGGCCAACGTCCTGACTTTC
len: 16; d_gene: .; v_gene: TRBV7-2; j_gene: TRBJ1-2; abundance: .; CDR3aa: CASSPRGTPVNYGYTF; CDR3nt: TGTGCCAGCAGCCCTAGAGGGACACCAGTTAACTATGGCTACACCTTC
len: 18; d_gene: TRBD2; v_gene: TRBV4-2; j_gene: TRBJ2-7; abundance: .; CDR3aa: CASSRTGPSGGLSYEQYF; CDR3nt: TGTGCCAGCAGCCGGACCGGACCTAGCGGGGGCCTCTCCTACGAGCAGTACTTC
len: 16; d_gene: TRBD2; v_gene: TRBV18; j_gene: TRBJ2-1; abundance: .; CDR3aa: CASSQLAGVNNNEQFF; CDR3nt: TGTGCCAGCTCACAACTAGCGGGAGTTAACAACAATGAGCAGTTCTTC
len: 15; d_gene: .; v_gene: TRBV2; j_gene: TRBJ1-1; abundance: .; CDR3aa: CASSDFLQGNTEAFF; CDR3nt: TGTGCCAGCAGTGACTTTTTGCAGGGGAACACTGAAGCTTTCTTT
len: 14; d_gene: .; v_gene: TRBV7-8; j_gene: TRBJ1-5; abundance: .; CDR3aa: CASTSTLEGQPQHF; CDR3nt: TGTGCCAGCACCTCAACACTCGAGGGACAGCCCCAGCATTTT
len: 14; d_gene: .; v_gene: TRBV28; j_gene: TRBJ2-5; abundance: .; CDR3aa: CASSPGGIGKTQYF; CDR3nt: TGTGCCAGCAGCCCTGGGGGCATTGGAAAGACCCAGTACTTC
len: 15; d_gene: TRBD1; v_gene: TRBV27; j_gene: TRBJ2-5; abundance: .; CDR3aa: CASDARQGTTETQYF; CDR3nt: TGTGCCAGCGATGCCCGACAGGGGACAACGGAGACCCAGTACTTC
len: 15; d_gene: TRBD2; v_gene: TRBV28; j_gene: TRBJ2-1; abundance: .; CDR3aa: CASSQWTSGNNEQFF; CDR3nt: TGTGCCAGCAGTCAATGGACTAGCGGCAACAATGAGCAGTTCTTC
len: 15; d_gene: .; v_gene: TRBV28; j_gene: TRBJ1-1; abundance: .; CDR3aa: CASSPTSRGRTEAFF; CDR3nt: TGTGCCAGCAGTCCAACGTCTCGCGGGAGGACTGAAGCTTTCTTT
len: 13; d_gene: .; v_gene: TRBV18; j_gene: TRBJ2-7; abundance: once; CDR3aa: CASSADATGEQYF; CDR3nt: TGTGCCAGCTCAGCCGACGCGACGGGGGAGCAGTACTTC
len: 14; d_gene: .; v_gene: TRBV7-9; j_gene: TRBJ1-1; abundance: .; CDR3aa: CASSPRPPATEAFF; CDR3nt: TGTGCCAGCAGCCCCCGACCTCCCGCCACTGAAGCTTTCTTT
len: 14; d_gene: .; v_gene: TRBV5-1; j_gene: TRBJ1-4; abundance: .; CDR3aa: CASSLDLSNEKLFF; CDR3nt: TGCGCCAGCAGCTTGGATTTGTCTAATGAAAAACTGTTTTTT
len: 13; d_gene: .; v_gene: TRBV9; j_gene: TRBJ2-1; abundance: .; CDR3aa: CASSVDIRNEQFF; CDR3nt: TGTGCCAGCAGCGTCGACATTCGCAATGAGCAGTTCTTC
len: 17; d_gene: .; v_gene: TRBV5-6; j_gene: TRBJ2-6; abundance: .; CDR3aa: CASTKDSFYSGANVLTF; CDR3nt: TGTGCCAGCACCAAGGACAGCTTCTACTCTGGGGCCAACGTCCTGACTTTC
len: 15; d_gene: TRBD2; v_gene: TRBV15; j_gene: TRBJ2-5; abundance: .; CDR3aa: CATSSRGRARETQYF; CDR3nt: TGTGCCACCAGCAGTAGAGGGAGGGCCAGGGAGACCCAGTACTTC
len: 14; d_gene: .; v_gene: TRBV27; j_gene: TRBJ1-1; abundance: .; CDR3aa: CASSIRDRNTEAFF; CDR3nt: TGTGCCAGCAGCATTCGAGACAGGAACACTGAAGCTTTCTTT
len: 14; d_gene: .; v_gene: TRBV5-1; j_gene: TRBJ1-1; abundance: few; CDR3aa: CASSLEGMNTEAFF; CDR3nt: TGCGCCAGCAGCTTGGAGGGTATGAACACTGAAGCTTTCTTT
len: 14; d_gene: .; v_gene: TRBV2; j_gene: TRBJ2-1; abundance: .; CDR3aa: CASSVQGSYNEQFF; CDR3nt: TGTGCCAGCAGTGTGCAGGGCTCCTACAATGAGCAGTTCTTC
len: 14; d_gene: TRBD1; v_gene: TRBV9; j_gene: TRBJ1-2; abundance: once; CDR3aa: CASSVHGQGDGYTF; CDR3nt: TGTGCCAGCAGCGTCCATGGACAGGGCGATGGCTACACCTTC
len: 14; d_gene: TRBD1; v_gene: TRBV5-1; j_gene: TRBJ1-2; abundance: .; CDR3aa: CASSLGDRDYGYTF; CDR3nt: TGCGCCAGCAGCTTGGGGGACAGAGACTATGGCTACACCTTC
len: 15; d_gene: .; v_gene: TRBV28; j_gene: TRBJ1-2; abundance: .; CDR3aa: CASIGGQRPNYGYTF; CDR3nt: TGTGCCAGCATAGGCGGACAAAGGCCTAACTATGGCTACACCTTC
len: 16; d_gene: .; v_gene: TRBV5-1; j_gene: TRBJ2-1; abundance: .; CDR3aa: CASSAGTAVFRNEQFF; CDR3nt: TGCGCCAGCAGCGCCGGGACCGCGGTTTTTAGGAATGAGCAGTTCTTC
len: 11; d_gene: .; v_gene: TRBV7-2; j_gene: TRBJ2-7; abundance: .; CDR3aa: CASSLGPEQYF; CDR3nt: TGTGCCAGCAGCCTCGGCCCTGAGCAGTACTTC
len: 13; d_gene: TRBD1; v_gene: TRBV18; j_gene: TRBJ1-1; abundance: few; CDR3aa: CASSPTGGTEAFF; CDR3nt: TGTGCCAGCTCACCAACAGGGGGCACTGAAGCTTTCTTT
len: 15; d_gene: TRBD1; v_gene: TRBV7-2; j_gene: TRBJ1-5; abundance: .; CDR3aa: CASSLGTGGNQPQHF; CDR3nt: TGTGCCAGCAGCTTAGGGACAGGCGGCAATCAGCCCCAGCATTTT
len: 15; d_gene: TRBD2; v_gene: TRBV7-3; j_gene: TRBJ2-5; abundance: .; CDR3aa: CASSPGTSAQETQYF; CDR3nt: TGTGCCAGCAGCCCCGGGACTAGCGCTCAAGAGACCCAGTACTTC
len: 12; d_gene: TRBD2; v_gene: TRBV6-5; j_gene: TRBJ2-7; abundance: .; CDR3aa: CASREGAGEQYF; CDR3nt: TGTGCCAGCAGGGAGGGAGCGGGGGAGCAGTACTTC
len: 14; d_gene: TRBD1; v_gene: TRBV5-1; j_gene: TRBJ1-1; abundance: .; CDR3aa: CASSSTGGFTEAFF; CDR3nt: TGCGCCAGCAGCTCGACAGGGGGCTTCACTGAAGCTTTCTTT
len: 15; d_gene: TRBD1; v_gene: TRBV6-1; j_gene: TRBJ2-7; abundance: .; CDR3aa: CASSPGTGGVYEQYF; CDR3nt: TGTGCCAGCAGTCCAGGGACAGGGGGCGTTTACGAGCAGTACTTC
len: 11; d_gene: .; v_gene: TRBV19; j_gene: TRBJ1-2; abundance: .; CDR3aa: CAGSGPAGYTF; CDR3nt: TGTGCCGGGTCAGGCCCTGCGGGCTACACCTTC
len: 16; d_gene: TRBD2; v_gene: TRBV7-2; j_gene: TRBJ2-1; abundance: .; CDR3aa: CASSSQLAGGLNEQFF; CDR3nt: TGTGCCAGCAGCTCCCAACTAGCGGGAGGGCTAAATGAGCAGTTCTTC
len: 15; d_gene: TRBD1; v_gene: TRBV4-1; j_gene: TRBJ2-7; abundance: .; CDR3aa: CASSQVGQGRNEQYF; CDR3nt: TGCGCCAGCAGCCAAGTCGGACAGGGGCGGAACGAGCAGTACTTC
len: 18; d_gene: TRBD1; v_gene: TRBV5-1; j_gene: TRBJ2-3; abundance: .; CDR3aa: CASSLGAGGYNFADTQYF; CDR3nt: TGCGCCAGCAGCTTGGGGGCAGGGGGCTATAACTTCGCAGATACGCAGTATTTT
len: 17; d_gene: .; v_gene: TRBV2; j_gene: TRBJ2-6; abundance: once; CDR3aa: CASSDAVRISGANVLTF; CDR3nt: TGTGCCAGCAGTGACGCAGTTAGAATCTCTGGGGCCAACGTCCTGACTTTC